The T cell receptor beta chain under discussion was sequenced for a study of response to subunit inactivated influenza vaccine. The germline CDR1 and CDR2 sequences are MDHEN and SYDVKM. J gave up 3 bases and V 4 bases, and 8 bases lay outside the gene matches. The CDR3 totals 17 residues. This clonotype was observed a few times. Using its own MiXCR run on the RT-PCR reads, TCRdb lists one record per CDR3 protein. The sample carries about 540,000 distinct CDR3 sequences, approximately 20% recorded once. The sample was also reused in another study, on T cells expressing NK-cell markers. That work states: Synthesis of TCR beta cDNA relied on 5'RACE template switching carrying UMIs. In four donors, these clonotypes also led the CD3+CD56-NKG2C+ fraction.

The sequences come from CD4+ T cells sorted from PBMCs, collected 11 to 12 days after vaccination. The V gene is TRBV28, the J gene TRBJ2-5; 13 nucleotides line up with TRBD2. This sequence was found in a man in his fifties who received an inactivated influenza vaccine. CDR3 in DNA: TGTGCCAGCAGTTCCATTGGACTAGCGGGGGCCAAAGAGACCCAGTACTTC. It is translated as CASSSIGLAGAKETQYF.